This T cell receptor beta chain appears in the sequencing data of a study of blood T cell repertoires in COVID-19. Study context: Samples representing acute and convalescent COVID-19 were sourced from the United States, Italy and Spain. T cells, B-cell-depleted T cells, or PBMCs provided the cDNA or gDNA that served as material.

The CDR3 consists of 14 residues. Germline V gene data show CDR1 as LGHDT and CDR2 as YNNKEL (reference sequence). J gave up 5 bases and V 4 bases, and 0 bases lay outside the gene matches. Per the study methods: Amplification of reference gene primers provided the estimated nucleated cell counts. Sequencing was performed with immunoSEQ multiplex PCR; in TCRdb, only in-frame clones are kept and a portion is missing. D and trimming were read from the DNA, whereas the V and J calls and clone size are those reported in that table. This sample has some 210,000 clones, with around four fifths found just once.

The TCR originated in a woman aged 70-85 years with active or convalescent COVID-19. Sequencing was done on a sample of peripheral blood. The genes are TRBV3-1 (or the pseudogene TRBV3-2) and TRBJ2-5, with TRBD2 matching 14 bases. CDR3 coding DNA: TGTGCCAGCAGCCGGACTAGCGGGAGGGAGACCCAGTACTTC. Protein product: CASSRTSGRETQYF.